This T cell receptor beta chain was captured by sequencing in a study of blood T cell repertoires in COVID-19. Clones were sequenced by immunoSEQ multiplex PCR, and TCRdb holds only the in-frame ones, with some missing. The sample shows 120,000 or so clones, 83% of them seen only once. This CDR3 region has 16 residues. The germline CDR1 and CDR2 sequences are MGHRA and YSYEKL. The trim removed 2 bases at V and 1 base at J, leaving 7 bases unmatched. This chain connects TRBV4-1 to TRBJ2-7, with 8 bases identical to TRBD2. The TCR originated in a man older than 75 with active or convalescent COVID-19. The sample was peripheral blood. CDR3 in amino acids: CASSQPGGVKSYEQYF. CDR3 coding DNA: TGCGCCAGCAGCCAACCCGGGGGGGTGAAGTCCTACGAGCAGTACTTC.